This T cell receptor beta chain originates from a study of T cell responses to AZD1222 COVID-19 vaccine. Clones were sequenced by immunoSEQ multiplex PCR, and TCRdb holds only the in-frame ones, with some missing. The table shows about 85,000 clones, with 85% occurring only once. Pooling covered second doses at about 4 or about 12 weeks. Study outcomes and limitations: With dominance at 160-218 and 743-854, vaccine-associated CD4 TCRs spanned spike. Clonal diversity may have been underestimated, and the donors were mostly white British, with more females than males.

This CDR3 spans 14 amino acids. V trimming: 6 bases; J trimming: 7 bases; junction bases outside the gene matches: 6. The germline CDR1 and CDR2 sequences are SGHVS and FQNEAQ. To note about this clone: Its antigen remains unidentified.

This chain connects TRBV7-8 to TRBJ1-6; 7 nucleotides line up with TRBD1. The sample here was peripheral blood, taken 28 days after the second AZD1222 dose. This TCR came from an adult who received the AZD1222 COVID-19 vaccine. The CDR3 bases are TGTGCCAGCAGAGGGGGCGGTTGGAATTCACCCCTCCACTTT. Residues: CASRGGGWNSPLHF.